This T cell receptor beta chain was retrieved from a study of blood T cell dynamics during melanoma immunotherapy. Study summary: First-line therapy was either pembrolizumab or nivolumab with ipilimumab for metastatic melanoma.

The germline CDR1 and CDR2 sequences are LNHDA and SQIVND (reference sequence). Trimming removed 4 bases from V and 2 bases from J, with 15 bases in between. CDR3 length equals 15 residues. Each bulk PBMC sample had 300 to 400 ng DNA loaded. The table came from immunoSEQ multiplex PCR; TCRdb's copy has only in-frame clones and leaves some out. The sample comprises 25,000 to 30,000 clones, roughly 88% of which are singletons, and 9% to 12% rests with the top ten. Time point: week 3, after first cycle of checkpoint inhibitor. Apart from a couple of fast progressors, RECIST 1.1 response was judged 12 weeks post-infusion. Patients had no prior systemic cancer treatment, immunosuppressants or other active cancers.

This specimen was blood, taken from a patient treated with checkpoint blockade. The source is a human donor with melanoma. The rearrangement links TRBV19 to TRBJ2-7, with D possibly being TRBD1 (5 bases). The CDR3 DNA reads TGTGCCAGTAGTAAGGGAAGGACACCCCCCTACGAGCAGTACTTC. Its translation: CASSKGRTPPYEQYF.